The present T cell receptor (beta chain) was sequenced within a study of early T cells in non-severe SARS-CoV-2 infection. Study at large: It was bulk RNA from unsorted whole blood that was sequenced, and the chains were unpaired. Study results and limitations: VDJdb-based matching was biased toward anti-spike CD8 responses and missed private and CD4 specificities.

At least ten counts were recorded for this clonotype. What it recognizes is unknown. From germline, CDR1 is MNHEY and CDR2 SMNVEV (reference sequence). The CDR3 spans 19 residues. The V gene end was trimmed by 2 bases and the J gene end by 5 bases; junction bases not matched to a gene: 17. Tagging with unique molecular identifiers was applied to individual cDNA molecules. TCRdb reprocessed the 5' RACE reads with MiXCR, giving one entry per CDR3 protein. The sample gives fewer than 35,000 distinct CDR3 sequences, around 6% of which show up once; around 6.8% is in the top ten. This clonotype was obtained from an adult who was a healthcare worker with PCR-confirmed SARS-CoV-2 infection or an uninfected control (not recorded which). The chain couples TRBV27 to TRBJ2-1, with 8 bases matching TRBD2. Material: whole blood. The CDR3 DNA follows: TGTGCCAGCAGTTTAGGGTCTAGCGGGCGTGAGATCCCAAACAATGAGCAGTTCTTC. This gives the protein CASSLGSSGREIPNNEQFF.